This T cell receptor (beta chain) was documented in a study of OX40 agonist ivuxolimab in advanced cancers. Describing the broader study: Ivuxolimab, which targeted the costimulatory receptor OX40 (CD134), was an agonistic, fully human IgG2 monoclonal antibody. The point of sequencing TCRbeta in the periphery was to test whether ivuxolimab changed TCR sequence diversity and drove clonal T-cell expansion. In the dose-escalation cohort, roughly 82% of patients were male, and the mean age was approximately 60 years with a range of about 20 to 79. The monotherapy dose-escalation portion (N ≈ 52 patients) of the phase I ivuxolimab trial is reported in the paper. Of the roughly 54 dose-escalation patients, hepatocellular carcinoma was present in around 20, melanoma in approximately 15, renal cell carcinoma in 9 and head and neck cancer in 9. Intravenous ivuxolimab was administered to patients every 2 weeks at six dose levels: 0.01, 0.1, 0.3, 1.5, 3 and 10 mg/kg. Partial responses occurred in three dose-escalation patients: two with cutaneous melanoma and one with hepatocellular carcinoma. Patients were allowed to have had prior anti-PD-1, anti-PD-L1 or anti-CTLA-4 therapy, and 30% to 50% of the dose-escalation patients had previously received checkpoint inhibitors. The paper as a whole reports these results and caveats: After ivuxolimab, expanded clones were on average more numerous among CD8+ T cells than among CD4+ T cells. At doses of 0.1 to 3.0 mg/kg, clonal expansion of both CD4+ and CD8+ blood T cells was observed from baseline to week 6. The antigen specificity of the peripheral T cells that underwent clonal expansion was not determined. Low levels of normalized T-cell clonal expansion were also seen in some nonresponding patients. In the 0.1-3.0 mg/kg groups, partial responders had among the lowest normalized peripheral clonal expansion, particularly in CD8+ T cells.

Patients with autoimmune disease history or receiving systemic immunosuppression were excluded from the trial. Peripheral blood for TCR sequencing was collected from all dose cohorts at baseline, on cycle 4 day 1, and on cycle 7 day 1. The samples were drawn from a first-in-human, open-label, multicenter phase I dose-escalation trial of ivuxolimab. Adults with locally advanced or metastatic head and neck squamous cell, hepatocellular, melanoma or renal cell carcinoma were enrolled in the trial. CD4+ and CD8+ T cells were sorted separately from peripheral blood before TCR sequencing. The CDR3 holds 16 amino acids from the cysteine to the phenylalanine. The CDR3 DNA has 48 bases and is translated from base 1. The germline V gene (reference sequence) provides CDR1 SGHKS and CDR2 YYEKEE. V is cut back by 4 bases and J by 7 bases, with 9 bases in the junction unmatched. Concerning this clone: Its antigen is not yet known. Qualities for individual bases were not recorded, and no much larger clone is one base off.

Genomic DNA was extracted from sorted cells for sequencing of the TCRbeta CDR3 region. The immunoSEQ Assay was used to sequence the TCRbeta CDR3 regions. This is the immuneACCESS table as TCRdb keeps it, with only in-frame sequences that have V and J called. A part of the clones is gone; compared with another copy, unresolved V genes explain less than half, and the rest is unexplained. This sample is represented by more than 25,000 clones; around 88% of them were singletons. Of the sample, 31% is held by the ten largest clones. The sequence joins TRBV5-5 to TRBJ2-1; TRBD2 agrees with 12 junctional bases. The sample was CD4+ or CD8+ T cells sorted from blood, taken in a trial of the OX40 agonist ivuxolimab. The clonotype originates from an adult with an advanced solid tumor such as melanoma, head and neck, liver or kidney cancer. The DNA sequence reads TGTGCCAGCAGCACCACCCTAGCGGGAGGGAGAAATGAGCAGTTCTTC. Its translation is CASSTTLAGGRNEQFF.